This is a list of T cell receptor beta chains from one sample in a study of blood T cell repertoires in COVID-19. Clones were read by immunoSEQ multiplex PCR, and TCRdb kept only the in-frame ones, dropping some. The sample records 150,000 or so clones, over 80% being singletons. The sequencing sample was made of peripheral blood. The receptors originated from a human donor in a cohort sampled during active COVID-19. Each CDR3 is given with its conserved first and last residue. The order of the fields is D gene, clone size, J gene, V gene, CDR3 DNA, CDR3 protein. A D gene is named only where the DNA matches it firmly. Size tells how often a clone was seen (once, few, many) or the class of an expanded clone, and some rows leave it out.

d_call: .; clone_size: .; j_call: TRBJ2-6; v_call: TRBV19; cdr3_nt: TGTGCCACCACATTAGGGGCCTTCTCGGGGGCCAACGTCCTGACTTTC; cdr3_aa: CATTLGAFSGANVLTF
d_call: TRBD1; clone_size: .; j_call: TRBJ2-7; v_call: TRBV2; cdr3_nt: TGTGCCAGCACCGGACAGGGCAGACAGAGAGAGCAGTACTTC; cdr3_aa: CASTGQGRQREQYF
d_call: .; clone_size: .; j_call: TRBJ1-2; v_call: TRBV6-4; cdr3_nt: TGTGCCACCACCACAGGGAGACATTGCTATGGCTACACCTTC; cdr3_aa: CATTTGRHCYGYTF
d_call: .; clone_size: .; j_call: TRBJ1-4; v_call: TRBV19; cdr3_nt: TGTGCCAGTAGCCGGTGGGAGACAGGAAGAAATGAAAAACTGTTTTTT; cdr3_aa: CASSRWETGRNEKLFF
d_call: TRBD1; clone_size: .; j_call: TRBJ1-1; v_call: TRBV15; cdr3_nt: TGTGCCACCAGCAGAGATAGGGGGACAGGATCTATGAACACTGAAGCTTTCTTT; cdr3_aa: CATSRDRGTGSMNTEAFF
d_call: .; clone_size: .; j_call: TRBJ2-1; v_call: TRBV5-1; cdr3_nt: TGCGCCAGCAGCTTGGGACTAGTAAGTGTCAATGAGCAGTTCTTC; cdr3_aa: CASSLGLVSVNEQFF
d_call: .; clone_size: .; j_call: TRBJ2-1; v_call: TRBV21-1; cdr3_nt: TGTGCCACCCTCATTAGTGAGGGTACCTACAATGAGCAGTTCTTC; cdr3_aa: CATLISEGTYNEQFF
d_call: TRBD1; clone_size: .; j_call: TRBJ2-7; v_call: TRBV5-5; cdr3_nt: TGTGCCAGCAGCTCCTTGACAGGGGGAGGGTACGAGCAGTACTTC; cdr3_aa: CASSSLTGGGYEQYF
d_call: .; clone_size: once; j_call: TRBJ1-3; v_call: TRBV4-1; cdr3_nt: TGCGCCAGCAGCCAATCGGCCACGGGTATTACTGGAAACACCATATATTTT; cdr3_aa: CASSQSATGITGNTIYF
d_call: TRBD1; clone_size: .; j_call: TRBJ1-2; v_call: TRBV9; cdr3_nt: TGTGCCAGCAGCGCCACCCCGGACAGGATGGGAGACGTCTATGGCTACACCTTC; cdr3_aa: CASSATPDRMGDVYGYTF
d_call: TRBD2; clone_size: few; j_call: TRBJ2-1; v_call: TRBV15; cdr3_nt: TGTGCCACCAGCCCTCCGGGGACTAGGGCCAATGAGCAGTTCTTC; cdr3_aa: CATSPPGTRANEQFF
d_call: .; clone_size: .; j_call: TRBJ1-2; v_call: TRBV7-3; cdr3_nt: TGTGCCAGCAGCTCCGAGAATGCTATAGGGAGCAACTATGGCTACACCTTC; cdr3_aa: CASSSENAIGSNYGYTF
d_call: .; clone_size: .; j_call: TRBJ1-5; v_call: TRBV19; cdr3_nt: TGTGCCAGTAGTATACCCCAGGGATATAGCAATCAGCCCCAGCATTTT; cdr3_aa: CASSIPQGYSNQPQHF
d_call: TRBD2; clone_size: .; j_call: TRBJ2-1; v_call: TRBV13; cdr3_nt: TGTGCCAGCAGCTTTCGACTAGCGGGAGGCTTAAATGAGCAGTTCTTC; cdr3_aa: CASSFRLAGGLNEQFF
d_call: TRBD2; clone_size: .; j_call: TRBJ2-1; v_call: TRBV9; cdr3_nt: TGTGCCAGCAGCGCCACCACTAGCGGGCCCTACAATGAGCAGTTCTTC; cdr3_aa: CASSATTSGPYNEQFF
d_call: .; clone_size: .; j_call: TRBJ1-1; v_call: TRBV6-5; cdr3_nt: TGTGCCAGCAGTTACCAGGGGTACACTGAAGCTTTCTTT; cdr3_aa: CASSYQGYTEAFF
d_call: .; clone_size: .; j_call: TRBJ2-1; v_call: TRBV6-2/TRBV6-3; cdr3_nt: TGTGCCAGCAGTTACGGGGCGTATGCGGAAGATGAGCAGTTCTTC; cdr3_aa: CASSYGAYAEDEQFF
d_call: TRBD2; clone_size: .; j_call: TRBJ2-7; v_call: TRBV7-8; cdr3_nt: TGTGCCAGCAGCCCTAACGGCGGGGGGTCCACCTACGAGCAGTACTTC; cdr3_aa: CASSPNGGGSTYEQYF
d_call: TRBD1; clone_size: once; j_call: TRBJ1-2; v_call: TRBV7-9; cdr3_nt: TGTGCCAGCAGCCTGACCGGAGGACAGGGAGCTTTGGGTTATGGCTACACCTTC; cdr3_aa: CASSLTGGQGALGYGYTF